Listed here is a single T cell receptor (beta chain). This sample is part of a study of shared clonotypes between healthy human individuals. The protocol was immunoSEQ multiplex PCR, while the TCRdb copy is restricted to in-frame clones and leaves out a portion. The table lists about 2.4 million clones, 93% of them singletons. Trimming removed 4 bases from V and 4 bases from J; junction bases left unmatched: 12. The length of the CDR3 is 16 residues. Per germline, CDR1 SGHRS and CDR2 YFSETQ. Sequences were obtained from naive CD4+ T cells from PBMCs. The subset here: CD45RA+ positively selected. This TCR derives from a man between 18 and 35 years old in good health. Some clones in this sample may be carry-over from other donors' samples. The chain links TRBV5-1 to TRBJ2-7; TRBD2 aligns across 9 bases. The DNA for the CDR3 is TGCGCCAGCAGCCCCTCGGGCGGGAGGGCTTTTTACGAGCAGTACTTC. The encoded protein is CASSPSGGRAFYEQYF. Full variable domain (outside the CDR3, taken from reference TRBV5-1 and TRBJ2-7): KAGVTQTPRYLIKTRGQQVTLSCSPISGHRSVSWYQQTPGQGLQFLFEYFSETQRNKGNFPGRFSGRQFSNSRSEMNVSTLELGDSALYLCASSPSGGRAFYEQYFGPGTRLTVT.